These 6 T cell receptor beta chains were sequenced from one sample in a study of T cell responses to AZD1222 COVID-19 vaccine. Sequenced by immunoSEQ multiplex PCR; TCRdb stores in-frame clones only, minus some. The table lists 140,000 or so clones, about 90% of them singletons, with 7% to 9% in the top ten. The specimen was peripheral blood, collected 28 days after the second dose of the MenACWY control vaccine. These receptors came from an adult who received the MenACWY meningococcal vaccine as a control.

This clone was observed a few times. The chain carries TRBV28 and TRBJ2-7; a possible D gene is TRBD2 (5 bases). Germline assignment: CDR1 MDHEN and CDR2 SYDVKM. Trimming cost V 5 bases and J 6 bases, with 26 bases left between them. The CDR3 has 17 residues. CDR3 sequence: CASSPYPLDGDLPEQYF. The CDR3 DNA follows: TGTGCCAGCAGTCCATACCCCTTGGACGGGGATCTGCCCGAGCAGTACTTC.

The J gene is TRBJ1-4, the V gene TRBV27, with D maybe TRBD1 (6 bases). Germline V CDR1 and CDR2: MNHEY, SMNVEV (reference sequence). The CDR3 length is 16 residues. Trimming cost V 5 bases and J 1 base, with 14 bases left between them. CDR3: CASSPTRTETNEKLFF. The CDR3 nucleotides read TGTGCCAGCAGTCCCACAAGGACAGAAACTAATGAAAAACTGTTTTTT.

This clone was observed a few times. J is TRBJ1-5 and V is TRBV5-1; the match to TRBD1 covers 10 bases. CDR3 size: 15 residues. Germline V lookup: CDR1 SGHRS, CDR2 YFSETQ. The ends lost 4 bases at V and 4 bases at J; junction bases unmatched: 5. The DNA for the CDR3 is TGCGCCAGCAGCCCAGGACAGGGGGATAATCAGCCCCAGCATTTT. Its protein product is CASSPGQGDNQPQHF.

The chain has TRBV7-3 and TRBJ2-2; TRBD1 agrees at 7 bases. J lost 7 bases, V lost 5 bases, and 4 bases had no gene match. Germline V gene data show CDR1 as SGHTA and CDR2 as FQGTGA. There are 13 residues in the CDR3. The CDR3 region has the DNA TGTGCCAGCAGCCGAAACAGGGGCGGGGAGCTGTTTTTT. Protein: CASSRNRGGELFF.

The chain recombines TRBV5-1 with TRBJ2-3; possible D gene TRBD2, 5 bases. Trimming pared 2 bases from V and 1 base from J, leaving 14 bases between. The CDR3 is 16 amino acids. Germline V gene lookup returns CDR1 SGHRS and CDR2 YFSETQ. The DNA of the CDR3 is TGCGCCAGCAGCTTAGGACCACCCGGGGGCACAGATACGCAGTATTTT. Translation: CASSLGPPGGTDTQYF.

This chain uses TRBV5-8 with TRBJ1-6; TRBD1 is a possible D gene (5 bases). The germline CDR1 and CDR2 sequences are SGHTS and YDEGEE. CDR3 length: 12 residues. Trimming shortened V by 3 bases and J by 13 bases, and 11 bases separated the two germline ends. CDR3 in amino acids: CASSWGGRPLHF. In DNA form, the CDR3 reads TGTGCCAGCAGCTGGGGGGGACGGCCCCTCCACTTT.